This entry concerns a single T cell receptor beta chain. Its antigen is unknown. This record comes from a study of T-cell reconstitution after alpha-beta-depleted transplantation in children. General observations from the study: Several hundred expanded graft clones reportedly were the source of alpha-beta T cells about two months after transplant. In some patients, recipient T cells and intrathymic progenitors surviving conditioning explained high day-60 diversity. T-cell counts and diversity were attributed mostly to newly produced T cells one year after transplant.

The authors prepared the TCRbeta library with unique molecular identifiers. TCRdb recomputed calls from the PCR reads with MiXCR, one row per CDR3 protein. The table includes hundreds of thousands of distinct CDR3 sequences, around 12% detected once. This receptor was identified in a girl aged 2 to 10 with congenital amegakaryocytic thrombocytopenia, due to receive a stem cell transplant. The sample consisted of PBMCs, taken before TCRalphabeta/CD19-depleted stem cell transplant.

This chain's CDR3 is CASSKDSLNTGELFF. The CDR3 DNA reads as TGTGCCAGCAGTAAGGACAGCCTGAACACCGGGGAGCTGTTTTTT. The chain couples TRBV16 to TRBJ2-2, with a weak D call TRBD1 (6 bases). Looked up from germline, CDR1 is KGHSY and CDR2 is FQNENV. This CDR3 is 15 amino acids long. Trimming stripped 6 bases from V and 1 base from J, with 12 bases between.